The rows below give T cell receptor beta chains drawn from one sample of a study of blood T cell repertoires in COVID-19. Sequenced by immunoSEQ multiplex PCR; TCRdb stores in-frame clones only, minus some. Here the sample spans more than 300,000 clones, 90% to 95% being singletons. Sequenced input: PBMCs or T cells enriched from blood (not recorded which). These receptors all stem from a woman aged 25 to 39 who had been exposed to COVID-19. Each CDR3 is given with its conserved first and last residue. A D gene is named only where the DNA matches it firmly. Expanded clones get a size class; other rows say once, few or many, or leave the size out.

clone_size: .
d_call: TRBD1
v_call: TRBV5-1
j_call: TRBJ2-7
cdr3_nt: TGCGCCAGCAGCGGGGGACAGATCCCCCCCTACGAGCAGTACTTC
cdr3_aa: CASSGGQIPPYEQYF

clone_size: .
d_call: .
v_call: TRBV19
j_call: TRBJ2-7
cdr3_nt: TGTGCCAGTAGTATTGATCTTGAACAGGGGCGGGATTACGAGCAGTACTTC
cdr3_aa: CASSIDLEQGRDYEQYF

clone_size: few
d_call: .
v_call: TRBV7-2
j_call: TRBJ2-1
cdr3_nt: TGTGCCAGCAGCCAGGGGGGAGTCTCGACGGTCACTGAGCAGTTCTTC
cdr3_aa: CASSQGGVSTVTEQFF

clone_size: .
d_call: .
v_call: TRBV12-3/TRBV12-4
j_call: TRBJ1-2
cdr3_nt: TGTGCCAGCAGTCCTCAGGTTTCCTATGGCTACACCTTC
cdr3_aa: CASSPQVSYGYTF

clone_size: .
d_call: TRBD1
v_call: TRBV27
j_call: TRBJ2-1
cdr3_nt: TGTGCCAGCAGTCCTCGACAGGGGAGCTCCTACAATGAGCAGTTCTTC
cdr3_aa: CASSPRQGSSYNEQFF

clone_size: .
d_call: .
v_call: TRBV4-2
j_call: TRBJ1-3
cdr3_nt: TGTGCCAGCAGCCAAGCTGTAGCTGGAAACACCATATATTTT
cdr3_aa: CASSQAVAGNTIYF

clone_size: .
d_call: .
v_call: TRBV15
j_call: TRBJ1-5
cdr3_nt: TGTGCCACAAGCGGCCTCGGGGGGTATAGCAATCAGCCCCAGCATTTT
cdr3_aa: CATSGLGGYSNQPQHF

clone_size: .
d_call: .
v_call: TRBV9
j_call: TRBJ2-5
cdr3_nt: TGTGCCAGCAGCGTAGATCCAGGGTGGGAGACCCAGTACTTC
cdr3_aa: CASSVDPGWETQYF

clone_size: .
d_call: .
v_call: TRBV7-9
j_call: TRBJ2-3
cdr3_nt: TGTGCCAGCGGAGGGACCCCCCCTAGTACAGATACGCAGTATTTT
cdr3_aa: CASGGTPPSTDTQYF

clone_size: .
d_call: TRBD2
v_call: TRBV7-6
j_call: TRBJ2-5
cdr3_nt: TGTGCCAGCAGCTTAGATGGTAGCGGGGGGGCCTGGGAGACCCAGTACTTC
cdr3_aa: CASSLDGSGGAWETQYF

clone_size: .
d_call: .
v_call: TRBV18
j_call: TRBJ1-3
cdr3_nt: TGTGCCAGCTCACCCCTAGGTAGGGGTGCCGGAAACACCATATATTTT
cdr3_aa: CASSPLGRGAGNTIYF

clone_size: once
d_call: .
v_call: TRBV19
j_call: TRBJ1-3
cdr3_nt: TGTGCCAGTAGTATTGGGGCTAGAGCATCTGGAAACACCATATATTTT
cdr3_aa: CASSIGARASGNTIYF

clone_size: .
d_call: .
v_call: TRBV7-8
j_call: TRBJ1-1
cdr3_nt: TGTGCCAGCAGTTCAAAACTACCGAGAGAAGAAGCTTTCTTT
cdr3_aa: CASSSKLPREEAFF

clone_size: once
d_call: .
v_call: TRBV7-9
j_call: TRBJ2-2
cdr3_nt: TGTGCCAGCAGCTTGAGGCCTGGTCCCGGGGAGCTGTTTTTT
cdr3_aa: CASSLRPGPGELFF

clone_size: .
d_call: TRBD1
v_call: TRBV7-8
j_call: TRBJ1-4
cdr3_nt: TGTGCCAGCGGACAGGGAACTAATGAAAAACTGTTTTTT
cdr3_aa: CASGQGTNEKLFF

clone_size: .
d_call: .
v_call: TRBV5-1
j_call: TRBJ1-1
cdr3_nt: TGCGCCAGCAGCTTGGATCTAAGGGGAACTGAAGCTTTCTTT
cdr3_aa: CASSLDLRGTEAFF

clone_size: .
d_call: .
v_call: TRBV5-6
j_call: TRBJ1-1
cdr3_nt: TGTGCCAGCAGCACGGACGGGGAAAACACTGAAGCTTTCTTT
cdr3_aa: CASSTDGENTEAFF

clone_size: .
d_call: TRBD1
v_call: TRBV2
j_call: TRBJ1-5
cdr3_nt: TGTGCCAGCAGTGGACAGGGAGGCATGGGGCAGCCCCAGCATTTT
cdr3_aa: CASSGQGGMGQPQHF

clone_size: .
d_call: .
v_call: TRBV5-1
j_call: TRBJ1-2
cdr3_nt: TGCGCCAGCAGCCCGGACAGCCCTGCGGGCTACACCTTC
cdr3_aa: CASSPDSPAGYTF

clone_size: .
d_call: .
v_call: TRBV19
j_call: TRBJ1-5
cdr3_nt: TGTGCCAGTAAATTCCCGGGTAGCTGGAATCAGCCCCAGCATTTT
cdr3_aa: CASKFPGSWNQPQHF

clone_size: .
d_call: .
v_call: TRBV10-3
j_call: TRBJ1-2
cdr3_nt: TGTGCCATCAGTGAGTATCGCTATGGCTACACCTTC
cdr3_aa: CAISEYRYGYTF

clone_size: .
d_call: .
v_call: TRBV9
j_call: TRBJ1-2
cdr3_nt: TGTGCCAGCAGCGTAGGGAGCTCCTATGGCTACACCTTC
cdr3_aa: CASSVGSSYGYTF

clone_size: .
d_call: TRBD1
v_call: TRBV11-2
j_call: TRBJ1-2
cdr3_nt: TGTGCCAGCAGCTTAGTTCTCTCAGGGGGTGGCTACACCTTC
cdr3_aa: CASSLVLSGGGYTF

clone_size: .
d_call: .
v_call: TRBV4-1
j_call: TRBJ2-1
cdr3_nt: TGCGCCAGCAGCCAAGATTTGTCCCAGTTTCTTGAGCAGTTCTTC
cdr3_aa: CASSQDLSQFLEQFF

clone_size: .
d_call: .
v_call: TRBV20-1
j_call: TRBJ1-4
cdr3_nt: TGCAGTGCTAGTCAGGGGACTAATGAAAAACTGTTTTTT
cdr3_aa: CSASQGTNEKLFF

clone_size: .
d_call: TRBD1
v_call: TRBV6-5
j_call: TRBJ1-2
cdr3_nt: TGTGCCAGCACCCTGACAGGGGGCAATGGCTACACCTTC
cdr3_aa: CASTLTGGNGYTF

clone_size: .
d_call: .
v_call: TRBV19
j_call: TRBJ1-5
cdr3_nt: TGTGCCAGTAGTCAACAGGGCTCGGGGAGCAATCAGCCCCAGCATTTT
cdr3_aa: CASSQQGSGSNQPQHF

clone_size: .
d_call: .
v_call: TRBV25-1
j_call: TRBJ1-2
cdr3_nt: TGTGCCAGCAGACAGGGAAGTCTTGGCTACACCTTC
cdr3_aa: CASRQGSLGYTF

clone_size: .
d_call: .
v_call: TRBV27
j_call: TRBJ2-7
cdr3_nt: TGTGCCAGCAGTTCTTCCCGAGGAGGGGCCTCTTCCTACGAGCAGTACTTC
cdr3_aa: CASSSSRGGASSYEQYF

clone_size: .
d_call: TRBD1
v_call: TRBV6-5
j_call: TRBJ2-7
cdr3_nt: TGTGCCAGCAGAGGACAGGGGTCCCTAGCCTACGAGCAGTACTTC
cdr3_aa: CASRGQGSLAYEQYF

clone_size: .
d_call: .
v_call: TRBV21-1
j_call: TRBJ2-7
cdr3_nt: TGTGCCAGCAGCAAAGCGCTTTGGGGGCACTCCTACGAGCAGTACTTC
cdr3_aa: CASSKALWGHSYEQYF

clone_size: .
d_call: .
v_call: TRBV6-6
j_call: TRBJ1-5
cdr3_nt: TGTGCCAGCACCTCCCTCCAGGGTCCTTGGCCCCAGCATTTT
cdr3_aa: CASTSLQGPWPQHF

clone_size: .
d_call: .
v_call: TRBV20-1
j_call: TRBJ1-6
cdr3_nt: TGCAGTGCTAGTCGAGGTGTGAGCTCCTATAATTCACCCCTCCACTTT
cdr3_aa: CSASRGVSSYNSPLHF

clone_size: once
d_call: TRBD2
v_call: TRBV13
j_call: TRBJ2-3
cdr3_nt: TGTGCCAGCAGCTCCTGGACTAGCGGGGGCCTTAGAACAGATACGCAGTATTTT
cdr3_aa: CASSSWTSGGLRTDTQYF

clone_size: .
d_call: TRBD2
v_call: TRBV10-3
j_call: TRBJ2-1
cdr3_nt: TGTGCCATCAGTGAGTCGACTAGCGGTAATGAGCAGTTCTTC
cdr3_aa: CAISESTSGNEQFF

clone_size: .
d_call: TRBD1
v_call: TRBV7-8
j_call: TRBJ1-5
cdr3_nt: TGTGCCAGCAGCCTCGACAGGGGGCCCCAGCATTTT
cdr3_aa: CASSLDRGPQHF

clone_size: .
d_call: .
v_call: TRBV4-3
j_call: TRBJ1-2
cdr3_nt: TGCGCCAGCAGCCGACGTCAGGGGTACGGCTACACCTTC
cdr3_aa: CASSRRQGYGYTF

clone_size: once
d_call: .
v_call: TRBV6-6
j_call: TRBJ1-6
cdr3_nt: TGTGCCAGCAGTAAACGGACGGAGGTTAATTCACCCCTCCACTTT
cdr3_aa: CASSKRTEVNSPLHF

clone_size: .
d_call: .
v_call: TRBV4-1
j_call: TRBJ2-7
cdr3_nt: TGCGCCAGCAGCCAAAACAGGGCTGACGAGCAGTACTTC
cdr3_aa: CASSQNRADEQYF